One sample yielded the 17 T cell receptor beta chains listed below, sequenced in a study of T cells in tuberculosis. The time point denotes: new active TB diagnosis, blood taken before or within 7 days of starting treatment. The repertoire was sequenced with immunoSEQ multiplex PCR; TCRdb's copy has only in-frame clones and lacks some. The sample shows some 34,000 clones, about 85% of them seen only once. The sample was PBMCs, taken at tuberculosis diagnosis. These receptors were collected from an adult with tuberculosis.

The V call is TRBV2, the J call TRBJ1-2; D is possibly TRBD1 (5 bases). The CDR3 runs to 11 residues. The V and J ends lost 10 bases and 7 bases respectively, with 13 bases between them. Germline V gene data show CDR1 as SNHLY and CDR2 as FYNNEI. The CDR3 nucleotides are TGTGCCAACAAGGGGAGGGTTGGCTACACCTTC. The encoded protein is CANKGRVGYTF.

The CDR3 nucleotides are TGTGCCAGCAGCATCGGGATTGAAGCTTTCTTT. Its translation: CASSIGIEAFF. This sequence joins TRBV7-9 and TRBJ1-1; no definite D call. The CDR3 covers 11 residues. Deletions cut 5 bases from V and 7 bases from J, with 8 bases between. Germline CDR1 SEHNR, CDR2 FQNEAQ (reference sequence).

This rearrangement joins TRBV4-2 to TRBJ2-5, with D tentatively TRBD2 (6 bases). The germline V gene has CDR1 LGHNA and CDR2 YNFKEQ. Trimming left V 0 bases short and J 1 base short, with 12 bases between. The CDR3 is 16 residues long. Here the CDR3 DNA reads TGTGCCAGCAGCCAAGAACGGAGGGGTCCCCAAGAGACCCAGTACTTC. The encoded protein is CASSQERRGPQETQYF.

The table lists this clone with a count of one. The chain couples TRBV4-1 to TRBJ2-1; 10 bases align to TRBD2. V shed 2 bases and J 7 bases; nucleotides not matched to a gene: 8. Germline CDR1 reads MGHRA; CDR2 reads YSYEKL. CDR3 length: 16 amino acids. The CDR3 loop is CASSQPQREGRNEQFF. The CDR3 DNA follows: TGCGCCAGCAGCCAACCCCAGCGGGAGGGCCGGAATGAGCAGTTCTTC.

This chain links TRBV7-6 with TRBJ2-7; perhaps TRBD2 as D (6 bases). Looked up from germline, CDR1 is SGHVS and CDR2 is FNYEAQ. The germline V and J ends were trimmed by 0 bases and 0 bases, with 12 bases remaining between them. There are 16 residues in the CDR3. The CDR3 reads CASSLAQGSGSYEQYF. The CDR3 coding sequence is TGTGCCAGCAGCTTAGCGCAGGGTAGCGGCTCCTACGAGCAGTACTTC.

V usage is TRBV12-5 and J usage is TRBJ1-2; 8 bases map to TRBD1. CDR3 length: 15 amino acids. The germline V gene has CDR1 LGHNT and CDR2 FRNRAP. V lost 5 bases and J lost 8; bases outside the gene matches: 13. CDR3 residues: CASGPTGAMLAGYTF. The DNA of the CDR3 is TGTGCTAGTGGTCCGACAGGGGCTATGTTGGCGGGCTACACCTTC.

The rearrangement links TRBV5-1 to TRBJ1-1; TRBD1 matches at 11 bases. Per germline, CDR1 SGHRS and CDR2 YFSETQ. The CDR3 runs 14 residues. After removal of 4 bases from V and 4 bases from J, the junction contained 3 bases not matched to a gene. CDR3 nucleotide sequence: TGCGCCAGCAGCCCAGGGACAGGGGGCACTGAAGCTTTCTTT. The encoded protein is CASSPGTGGTEAFF.

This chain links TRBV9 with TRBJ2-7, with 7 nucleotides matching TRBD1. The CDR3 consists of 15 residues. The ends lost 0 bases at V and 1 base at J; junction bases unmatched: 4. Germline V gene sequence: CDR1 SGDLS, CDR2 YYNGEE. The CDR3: CASSVGDSPSYEQYF. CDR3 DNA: TGTGCCAGCAGCGTAGGGGACAGCCCTTCCTACGAGCAGTACTTC.

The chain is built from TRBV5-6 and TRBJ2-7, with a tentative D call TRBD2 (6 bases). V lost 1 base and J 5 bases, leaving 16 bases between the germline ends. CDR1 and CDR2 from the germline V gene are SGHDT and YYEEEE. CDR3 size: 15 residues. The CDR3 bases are TGTGCCAGCAGCTTGCCTTGGCGGGGCGAAGACGAGCAGTACTTC. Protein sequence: CASSLPWRGEDEQYF.

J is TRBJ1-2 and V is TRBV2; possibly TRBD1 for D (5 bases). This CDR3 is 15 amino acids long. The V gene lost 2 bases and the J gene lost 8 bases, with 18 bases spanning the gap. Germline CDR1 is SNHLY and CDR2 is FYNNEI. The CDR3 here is CASSESVGDLRGYTF. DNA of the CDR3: TGTGCCAGCAGTGAATCAGTCGGGGACTTGAGAGGCTACACCTTC.

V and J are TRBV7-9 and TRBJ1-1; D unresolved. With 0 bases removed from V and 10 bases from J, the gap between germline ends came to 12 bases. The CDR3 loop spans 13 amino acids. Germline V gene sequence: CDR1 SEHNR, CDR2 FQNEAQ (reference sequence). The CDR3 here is CASSLAGAPGAFF. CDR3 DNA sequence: TGTGCCAGCAGCTTAGCGGGCGCGCCTGGAGCTTTCTTT.

The CDR3 here is CASGLVLETQYF. CDR3 nucleotides: TGTGCTAGTGGTTTGGTACTAGAGACCCAGTACTTC. This rearrangement joins TRBV12-5 to TRBJ2-5; D gene uncertain. V lost 0 bases to trimming and J lost 4 bases, with 3 bases between them. The CDR3 is 12 residues long. Germline V gene sequence: CDR1 LGHNT, CDR2 FRNRAP.

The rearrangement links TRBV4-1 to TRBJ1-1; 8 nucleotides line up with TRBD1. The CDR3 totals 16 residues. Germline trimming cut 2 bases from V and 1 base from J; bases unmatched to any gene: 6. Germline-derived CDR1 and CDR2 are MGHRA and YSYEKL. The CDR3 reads CASSQKPTGANTEAFF. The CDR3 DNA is TGCGCCAGCAGCCAAAAGCCGACAGGGGCGAACACTGAAGCTTTCTTT.

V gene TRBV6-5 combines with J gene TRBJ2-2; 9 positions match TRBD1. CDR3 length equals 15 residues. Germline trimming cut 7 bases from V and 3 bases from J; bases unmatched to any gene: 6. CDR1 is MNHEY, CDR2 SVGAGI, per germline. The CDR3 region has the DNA TGTGCCAGCAACCTAGGACAGGGGCACACCGGGGAGCTGTTTTTT. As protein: CASNLGQGHTGELFF.

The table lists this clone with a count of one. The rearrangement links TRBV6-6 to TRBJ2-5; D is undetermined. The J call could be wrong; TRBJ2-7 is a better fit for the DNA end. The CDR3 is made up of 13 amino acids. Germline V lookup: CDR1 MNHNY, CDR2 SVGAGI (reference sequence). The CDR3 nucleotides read TGTGCCAGCATGGTTCCAGGAACGTACGAGCAGTACTTC. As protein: CASMVPGTYEQYF.

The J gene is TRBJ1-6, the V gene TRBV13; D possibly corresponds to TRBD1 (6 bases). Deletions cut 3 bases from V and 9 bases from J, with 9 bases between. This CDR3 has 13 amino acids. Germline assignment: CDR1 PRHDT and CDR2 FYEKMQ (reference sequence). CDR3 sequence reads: CASSLPGASPLHF. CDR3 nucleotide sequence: TGTGCCAGCAGCTTGCCAGGGGCTTCACCCCTCCACTTT. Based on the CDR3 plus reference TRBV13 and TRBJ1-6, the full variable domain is AAGVIQSPRHLIKEKRETATLKCYPIPRHDTVYWYQQGPGQDPQFLISFYEKMQSDKGSIPDRFSAQQFSDYHSELNMSSLELGDSALYFCASSLPGASPLHFGNGTRLTVT.

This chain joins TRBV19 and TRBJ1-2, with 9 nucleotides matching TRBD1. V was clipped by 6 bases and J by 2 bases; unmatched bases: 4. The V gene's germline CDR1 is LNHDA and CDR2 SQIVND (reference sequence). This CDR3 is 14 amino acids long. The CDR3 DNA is TGTGCCAGTAGGGACAGGGGAAAAAACTATGGCTACACCTTC. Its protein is CASRDRGKNYGYTF.